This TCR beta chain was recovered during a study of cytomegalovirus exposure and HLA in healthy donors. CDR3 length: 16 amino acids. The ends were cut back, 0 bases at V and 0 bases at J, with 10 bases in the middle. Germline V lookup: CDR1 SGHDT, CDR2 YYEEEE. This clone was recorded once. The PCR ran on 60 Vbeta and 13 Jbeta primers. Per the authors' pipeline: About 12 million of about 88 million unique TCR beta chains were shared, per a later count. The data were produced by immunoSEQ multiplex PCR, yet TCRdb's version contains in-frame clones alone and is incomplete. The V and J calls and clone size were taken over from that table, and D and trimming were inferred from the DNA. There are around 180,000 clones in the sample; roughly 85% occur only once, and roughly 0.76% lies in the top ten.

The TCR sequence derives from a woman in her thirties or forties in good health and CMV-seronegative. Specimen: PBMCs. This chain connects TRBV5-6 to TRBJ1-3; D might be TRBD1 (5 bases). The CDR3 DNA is TGTGCCAGCAGCTTGGTCTGGGGCAGCTCTGGAAACACCATATATTTT. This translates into CASSLVWGSSGNTIYF.